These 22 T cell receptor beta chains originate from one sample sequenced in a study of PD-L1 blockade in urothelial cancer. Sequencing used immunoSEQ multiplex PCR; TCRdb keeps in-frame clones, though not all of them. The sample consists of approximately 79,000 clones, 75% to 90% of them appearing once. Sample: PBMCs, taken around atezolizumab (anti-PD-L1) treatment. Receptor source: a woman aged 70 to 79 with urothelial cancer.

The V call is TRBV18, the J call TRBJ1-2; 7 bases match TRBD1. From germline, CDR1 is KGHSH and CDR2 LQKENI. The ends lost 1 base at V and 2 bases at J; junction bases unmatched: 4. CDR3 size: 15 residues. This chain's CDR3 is CASSPRGTENYGYTF. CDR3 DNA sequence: TGTGCCAGCTCACCACGCGGGACAGAAAACTATGGCTACACCTTC. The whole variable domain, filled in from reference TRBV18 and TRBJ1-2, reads NAGVMQNPRHLVRRRGQEARLRCSPMKGHSHVYWYRQLPEEGLKFMVYLQKENIIDESGMPKERFSAEFPKEGPSILRIQQVVRGDSAAYFCASSPRGTENYGYTFGSGTRLTVV.

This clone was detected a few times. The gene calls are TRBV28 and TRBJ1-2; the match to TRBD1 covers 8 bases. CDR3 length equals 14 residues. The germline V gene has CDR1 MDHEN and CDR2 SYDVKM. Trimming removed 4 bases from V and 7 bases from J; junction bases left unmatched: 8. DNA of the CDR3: TGTGCCAGCAGTTCACACCAACAGGGGGGTGGCTACACCTTC. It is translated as CASSSHQQGGGYTF.

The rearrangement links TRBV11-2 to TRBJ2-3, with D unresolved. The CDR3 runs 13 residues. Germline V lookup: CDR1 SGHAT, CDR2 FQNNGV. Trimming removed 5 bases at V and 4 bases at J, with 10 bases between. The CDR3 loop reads CASSLSLSDTQYF. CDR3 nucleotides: TGTGCCAGCAGCCTGTCACTCTCAGATACGCAGTATTTT.

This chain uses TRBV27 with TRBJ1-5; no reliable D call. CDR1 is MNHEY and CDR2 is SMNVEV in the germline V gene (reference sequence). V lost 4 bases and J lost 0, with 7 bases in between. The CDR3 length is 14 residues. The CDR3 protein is CASSSHYSNQPQHF. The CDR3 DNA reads TGTGCCAGCAGTTCCCACTATAGCAATCAGCCCCAGCATTTT.

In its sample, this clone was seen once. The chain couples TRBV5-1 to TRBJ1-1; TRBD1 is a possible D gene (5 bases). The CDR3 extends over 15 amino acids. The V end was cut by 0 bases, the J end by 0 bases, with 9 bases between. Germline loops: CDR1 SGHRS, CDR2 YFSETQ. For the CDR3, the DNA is TGCGCCAGCAGCTTGGGGGTGGGGCTGAACACTGAAGCTTTCTTT. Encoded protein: CASSLGVGLNTEAFF.

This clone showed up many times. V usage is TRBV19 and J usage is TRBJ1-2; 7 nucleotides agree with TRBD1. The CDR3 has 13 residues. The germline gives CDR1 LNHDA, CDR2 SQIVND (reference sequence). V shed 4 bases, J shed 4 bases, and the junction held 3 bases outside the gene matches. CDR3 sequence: CASSTRTGYGYTF. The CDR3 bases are TGTGCCAGTAGTACAAGGACAGGCTATGGCTACACCTTC.

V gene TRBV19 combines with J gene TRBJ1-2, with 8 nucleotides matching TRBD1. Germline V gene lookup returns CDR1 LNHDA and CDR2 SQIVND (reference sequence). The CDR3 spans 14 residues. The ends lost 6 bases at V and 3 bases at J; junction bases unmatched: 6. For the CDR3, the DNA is TGTGCCAGTAGCGTACAGGGGGGATACTATGGCTACACCTTC. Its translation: CASSVQGGYYGYTF.

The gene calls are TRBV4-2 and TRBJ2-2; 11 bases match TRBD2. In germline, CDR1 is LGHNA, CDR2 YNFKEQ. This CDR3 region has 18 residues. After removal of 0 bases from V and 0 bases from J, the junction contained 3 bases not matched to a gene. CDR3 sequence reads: CASSQEPGLAANTGELFF. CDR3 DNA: TGTGCCAGCAGCCAAGAACCGGGACTAGCGGCGAACACCGGGGAGCTGTTTTTT.

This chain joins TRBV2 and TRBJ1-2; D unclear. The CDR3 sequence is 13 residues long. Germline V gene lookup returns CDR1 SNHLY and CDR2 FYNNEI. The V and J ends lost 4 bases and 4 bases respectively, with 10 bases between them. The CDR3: CASSVPGIYGYTF. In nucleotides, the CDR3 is TGTGCCAGCAGTGTTCCAGGCATCTATGGCTACACCTTC.

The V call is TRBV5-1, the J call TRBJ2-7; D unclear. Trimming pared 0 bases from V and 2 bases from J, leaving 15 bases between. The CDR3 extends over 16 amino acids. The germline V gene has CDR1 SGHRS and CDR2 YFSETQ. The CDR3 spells CASSLVGPSPTYEQYF. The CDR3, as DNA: TGCGCCAGCAGCTTGGTTGGGCCTTCGCCCACCTACGAGCAGTACTTC.

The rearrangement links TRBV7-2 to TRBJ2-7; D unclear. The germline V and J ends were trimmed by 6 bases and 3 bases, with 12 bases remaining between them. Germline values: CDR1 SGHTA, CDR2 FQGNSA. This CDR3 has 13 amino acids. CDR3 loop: CASSPVGHYEQYF. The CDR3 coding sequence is TGTGCCAGCAGTCCCGTGGGCCACTACGAGCAGTACTTC.

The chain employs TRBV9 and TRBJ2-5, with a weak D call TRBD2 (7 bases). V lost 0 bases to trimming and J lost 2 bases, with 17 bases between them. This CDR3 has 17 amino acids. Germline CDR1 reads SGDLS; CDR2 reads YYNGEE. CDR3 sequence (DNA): TGTGCCAGCAGCGTAGGGGCCGAGGGGGGGCCTCAAGAGACCCAGTACTTC. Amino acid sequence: CASSVGAEGGPQETQYF.

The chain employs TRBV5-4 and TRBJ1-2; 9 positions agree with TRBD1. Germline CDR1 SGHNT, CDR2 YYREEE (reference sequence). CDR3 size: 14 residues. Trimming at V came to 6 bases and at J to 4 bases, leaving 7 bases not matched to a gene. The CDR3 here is CASNTQGAGYGYTF. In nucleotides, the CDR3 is TGTGCCAGCAACACACAGGGGGCCGGCTATGGCTACACCTTC.

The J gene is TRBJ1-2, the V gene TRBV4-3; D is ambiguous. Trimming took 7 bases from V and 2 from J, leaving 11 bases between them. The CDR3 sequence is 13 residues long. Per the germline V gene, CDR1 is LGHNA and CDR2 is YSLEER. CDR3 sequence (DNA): TGCGCCAGCACGCCTGGTGAGAACTATGGCTACACCTTC. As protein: CASTPGENYGYTF.

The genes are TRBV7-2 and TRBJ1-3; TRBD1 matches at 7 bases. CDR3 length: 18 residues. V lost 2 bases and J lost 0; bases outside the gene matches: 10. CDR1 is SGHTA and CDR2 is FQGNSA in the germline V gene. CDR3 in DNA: TGTGCCAGCAGCTTATTATGGGGACAGTCTACCTCTGGAAACACCATATATTTT. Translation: CASSLLWGQSTSGNTIYF.

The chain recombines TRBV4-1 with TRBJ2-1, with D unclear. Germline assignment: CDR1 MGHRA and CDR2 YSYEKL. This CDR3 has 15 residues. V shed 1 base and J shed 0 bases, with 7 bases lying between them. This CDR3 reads CASSQGRSSYNEQFF. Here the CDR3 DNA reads TGCGCCAGCAGCCAAGGAAGGAGCTCCTACAATGAGCAGTTCTTC.

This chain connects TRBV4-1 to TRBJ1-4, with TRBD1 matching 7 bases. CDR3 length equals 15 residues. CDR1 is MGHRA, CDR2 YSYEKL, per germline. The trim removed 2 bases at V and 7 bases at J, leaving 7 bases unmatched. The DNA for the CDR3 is TGCGCCAGCAGCCAAATAGGGGGCGCGGGTGAAAAACTGTTTTTT. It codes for CASSQIGGAGEKLFF.

The CDR3 DNA reads as TGTGCCAGCAGCTTCACAGGGGGCAATCAGCCCCAGCATTTT. Translation gives CASSFTGGNQPQHF. The chain employs TRBV5-8 and TRBJ1-5, with 7 nucleotides matching TRBD1. J was trimmed by 2 bases and V by 2 bases; bases with no gene match: 1. There are 14 residues in the CDR3. Germline V lookup: CDR1 SGHTS, CDR2 YDEGEE. The whole variable domain, remainder taken from reference TRBV5-8 and TRBJ1-5, is EAGVTQSPTHLIKTRGQQATLRCSPISGHTSVYWYQQALGLGLQFLLWYDEGEERNRGNFPPRFSGRQFPNYSSELNVNALELEDSALYLCASSFTGGNQPQHFGDGTRLSIL.

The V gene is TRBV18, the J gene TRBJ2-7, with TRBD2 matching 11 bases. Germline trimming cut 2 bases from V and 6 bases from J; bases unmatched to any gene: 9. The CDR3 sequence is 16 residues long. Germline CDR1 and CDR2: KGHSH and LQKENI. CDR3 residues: CASSPTSGSSGGEQYF. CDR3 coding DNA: TGTGCCAGCTCACCAACTAGCGGGAGTAGCGGGGGCGAGCAGTACTTC.

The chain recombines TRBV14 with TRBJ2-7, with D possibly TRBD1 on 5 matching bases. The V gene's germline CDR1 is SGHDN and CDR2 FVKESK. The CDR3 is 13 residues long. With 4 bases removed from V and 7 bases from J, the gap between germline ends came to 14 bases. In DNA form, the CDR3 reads TGTGCCAGCAGCCCTACGGCGCCAGGGGAGCAGTACTTC. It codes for CASSPTAPGEQYF.

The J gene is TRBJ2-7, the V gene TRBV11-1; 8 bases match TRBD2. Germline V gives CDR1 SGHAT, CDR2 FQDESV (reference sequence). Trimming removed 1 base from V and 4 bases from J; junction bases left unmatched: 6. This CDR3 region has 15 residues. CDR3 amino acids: CASSLEVAGSYEQYF. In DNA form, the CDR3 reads TGTGCCAGCAGCTTAGAAGTAGCGGGATCTTACGAGCAGTACTTC.

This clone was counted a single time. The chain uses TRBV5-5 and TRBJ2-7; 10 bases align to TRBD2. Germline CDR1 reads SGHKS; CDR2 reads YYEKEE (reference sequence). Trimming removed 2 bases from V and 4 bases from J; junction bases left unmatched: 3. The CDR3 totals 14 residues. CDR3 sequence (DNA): TGTGCCAGCAGCTTATGGACTAGCGGTTACGAGCAGTACTTC. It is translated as CASSLWTSGYEQYF.